The clone carrying this T cell receptor (beta chain) was detected many times. Its specificity is unknown. The data are from a study of spatial heterogeneity in lung cancer. Across the study: Alpha-chain sequences were consistently detected less often than beta-chain sequences. Study observations and caveats: Blood carried ubiquitous expanded tumor TCRs more at resection than follow-up.

TCRdb re-called the 5' RACE reads through MiXCR, storing one row per CDR3 protein. Seen here are roughly 70,000 distinct CDR3 sequences, roughly 15% observed once, and the top ten hold 7.2%. The CDR3 runs 13 residues. Germline CDR1 is PRHDT and CDR2 is FYEKMQ (reference sequence). Trimming shortened V by 4 bases and J by 1 base, and 7 bases separated the two germline ends. Time point here: sample taken at primary tumor resection. Researchers sequenced whole RNA taken from tumor, nontumor lung or frozen PBMC without sorting. This clonotype was obtained from a male donor with early-stage non-small cell lung cancer. The material sequenced was PBMCs, taken at surgery. The chain joins TRBV13 to TRBJ1-1; TRBD1 is a possible D gene (5 bases). The CDR3 protein is CASSSGQNTEAFF. CDR3 nucleotides: TGTGCCAGCAGCTCCGGACAGAACACTGAAGCTTTCTTT.